The 26 T cell receptor beta chains below were found in one sample sequenced in a study of cytomegalovirus exposure and HLA in healthy donors. With 60 Vbeta and 13 Jbeta primers, the PCR was carried out. Produced via immunoSEQ multiplex PCR; TCRdb's table is partial and in-frame only. The table lists about 150,000 clones, around 68% of them singletons. The specimen was PBMCs. These receptors were collected from a man younger than 40 in good health and CMV-seronegative.

A note on this clone: The sample contains more than one DNA sequence encoding this CDR3. This sequence joins TRBV30 and TRBJ1-4; D perhaps matches TRBD1 (6 bases). The CDR3 runs 15 residues. Germline CDR1 and CDR2: GTSNPN and SVGIG (reference sequence). V dropped 3 bases and J dropped 5 bases, with 16 bases sitting between them. CDR3 DNA sequence: TGTGCCTGGAGCCCAACCCGAGGGGGAAATGAAAAACTGTTTTTT. It is translated as CAWSPTRGGNEKLFF.

The V call is TRBV28, the J call TRBJ1-4; tentatively, D is TRBD1 (6 bases). Trimming cost V 8 bases and J 0 bases, with 19 bases left between them. This CDR3 has 17 amino acids. In germline, CDR1 is MDHEN, CDR2 SYDVKM. The CDR3 here is CASFEGGDLATNEKLFF. In DNA form, the CDR3 reads TGTGCCAGCTTCGAGGGGGGGGATTTAGCAACTAATGAAAAACTGTTTTTT.

As concerns this clone: The sample carries other DNA sequences with the same CDR3. In DNA, the CDR3 is TGTGCCACCAGCAGAGACAGGGGATCCTACAATGAGCAGTTCTTC. Its protein product is CATSRDRGSYNEQFF. The V call is TRBV15, the J call TRBJ2-1; D is perhaps TRBD1 (6 bases). V was clipped by 0 bases and J by 1 base, with 7 bases between them. This CDR3 comprises 15 residues. Per the germline V gene, CDR1 is LNHNV and CDR2 is YYDKDF (reference sequence).

Only one count was recorded for this clone. The J gene is TRBJ1-1, the V gene TRBV9; tentatively, D is TRBD1 (6 bases). The CDR3 sequence is 14 residues long. Germline V gives CDR1 SGDLS, CDR2 YYNGEE. Between the trimmed V and J ends, which lost 4 bases and 1 base, there was a span of 11 bases. In DNA, the CDR3 is TGTGCCAGCAGCCCCCGACAGGAGAACACTGAAGCTTTCTTT. It is translated as CASSPRQENTEAFF.

The chain uses TRBV7-2 and TRBJ1-1; D is possibly TRBD1 (5 bases). Germline-derived CDR1 and CDR2 are SGHTA and FQGNSA. V gave up 5 bases and J gave up 4 bases, with 14 bases separating them. The CDR3 is 14 residues long. The CDR3 DNA reads as TGTGCCAGCAGCATAACCTCGGGGGGCACTGAAGCTTTCTTT. It is translated as CASSITSGGTEAFF.

This clone was seen a few times. The V gene is TRBV5-1, the J gene TRBJ2-7; maybe TRBD1 (5 bases). Trimming removed 1 base at V and 3 bases at J, with 14 bases between. The CDR3 extends over 15 amino acids. CDR1 SGHRS and CDR2 YFSETQ come from the germline V gene. CDR3 nucleotide sequence: TGCGCCAGCAGCTTGTGGGTGACAGACGACTACGAGCAGTACTTC. Its translation: CASSLWVTDDYEQYF.

The V and J genes are TRBV11-1 and TRBJ2-5; D remains ambiguous. The CDR3 is made up of 12 amino acids. V shed 5 bases and J shed 1 base, with 5 bases lying between them. In germline, CDR1 is SGHAT, CDR2 FQDESV (reference sequence). The chain's CDR3 is CASSPFQETQYF. DNA of the CDR3: TGTGCCAGCAGCCCCTTCCAAGAGACCCAGTACTTC. Full variable domain (remainder filled in from reference TRBV11-1 and TRBJ2-5): EAEVAQSPRYKITEKSQAVAFWCDPISGHATLYWYRQILGQGPELLVQFQDESVVDDSQLPKDRFSAERLKGVDSTLKIQPAELGDSAMYLCASSPFQETQYFGPGTRLLVL.

Written as DNA, the CDR3 is TGTGCCTGGACCGCGCCTTCCGGGGGGAACACCGGGGAGCTGTTTTTT. This sequence encodes CAWTAPSGGNTGELFF. This chain joins TRBV30 and TRBJ2-2, with a tentative D call TRBD2 (6 bases). Germline V gene sequence: CDR1 GTSNPN, CDR2 SVGIG (reference sequence). Trimming shortened V by 4 bases and J by 1 base, and 16 bases separated the two germline ends. The CDR3 runs to 16 residues. Combining the CDR3 with reference TRBV30 and TRBJ2-2 gives the whole variable domain SQTIHQWPATLVQPVGSPLSLECTVEGTSNPNLYWYRQAAGRGLQLLFYSVGIGQISSEVPQNLSASRPQDRQFILSSKKLLLSDSGFYLCAWTAPSGGNTGELFFGEGSRLTVL.

This clone was found a few times. The chain uses TRBV6-6 and TRBJ2-5, with 8 bases matching TRBD2. There are 14 residues in the CDR3. The ends lost 5 bases at V and 5 bases at J; junction bases unmatched: 7. Germline V gene sequence: CDR1 MNHNY, CDR2 SVGAGI (reference sequence). The CDR3 loop reads CASSIGGARETQYF. The CDR3 DNA reads as TGTGCCAGCAGTATCGGGGGGGCCCGGGAGACCCAGTACTTC.

The chain links TRBV11-2 to TRBJ1-5; perhaps TRBD1 as D (6 bases). The V end was cut by 5 bases, the J end by 4 bases, with 9 bases between. Germline lookup yields CDR1 SGHAT and CDR2 FQNNGV. The CDR3 sequence is 13 residues long. The CDR3 region is CASSPQGNQPQHF. CDR3 DNA sequence: TGTGCCAGCAGCCCTCAGGGGAATCAGCCCCAGCATTTT. Supplemented by reference TRBV11-2 and TRBJ1-5, the full variable domain reads EAGVAQSPRYKIIEKRQSVAFWCNPISGHATLYWYQQILGQGPKLLIQFQNNGVVDDSQLPKDRFSAERLKGVDSTLKIQPAKLEDSAVYLCASSPQGNQPQHFGDGTRLSIL.

The chain has TRBV7-9 and TRBJ2-5; maybe TRBD2 (6 bases). Trimming stripped 5 bases from V and 1 base from J, with 11 bases between. The CDR3 consists of 14 residues. CDR1 and CDR2 from the germline V gene are SEHNR and FQNEAQ (reference sequence). The DNA of the CDR3 is TGTGCCAGCAGCCGCGGGACGGCCCAAGAGACCCAGTACTTC. The encoded protein is CASSRGTAQETQYF.

The CDR3 here is CASSDWRLEQYF. The CDR3 coding sequence is TGTGCCAGCAGTGACTGGAGGCTCGAGCAGTACTTC. The J gene is TRBJ2-7, the V gene TRBV6-1; tentative D call: TRBD2 (5 bases). CDR1 and CDR2 (germline): MNHNS, SASEGT. The CDR3 spans 12 residues. Trimming took off 3 bases at V and 6 bases at J, with 9 bases between the two ends.

The J gene is TRBJ2-2, the V gene TRBV18, with 7 bases that match TRBD1. Germline V gene data show CDR1 as KGHSH and CDR2 as LQKENI. The junction had 4 bases not matched to a gene; V was cut back by 6 bases and J by 3 bases. This CDR3 has 14 amino acids. The chain's CDR3 is CASSQQGYTGELFF. Written as DNA, the CDR3 is TGTGCCAGCTCTCAACAGGGGTACACCGGGGAGCTGTTTTTT.

V usage is TRBV4-3 and J usage is TRBJ2-3; D unclear. Germline-derived CDR1 and CDR2 are LGHNA and YSLEER. Trimming removed 3 bases from V and 2 bases from J, with 9 bases in between. CDR3 size: 14 residues. CDR3 protein: CASSQALATDTQYF. The CDR3 coding sequence is TGCGCCAGCAGCCAGGCCCTTGCCACAGATACGCAGTATTTT.

The V gene is TRBV30, the J gene TRBJ2-3; 10 positions match TRBD2. Losses at the gene ends were 3 bases for V and 9 bases for J; bases not matched to a gene: 9. The CDR3 length is 14 residues. In germline, CDR1 is GTSNPN, CDR2 SVGIG (reference sequence). As DNA, the CDR3 is TGTGCCTGGAGCGACCTAGCGGGGGCCAAAACGCAGTATTTT. Its translation: CAWSDLAGAKTQYF.

The chain carries TRBV6-4 and TRBJ1-1, with D unresolved. Trimming cost V 4 bases and J 6 bases, with 15 bases left between them. Germline lookup yields CDR1 MRHNA and CDR2 SNTAGT. The CDR3 spans 14 residues. The CDR3 spells CASSVTPGISEAFF. The CDR3, as DNA: TGTGCCAGCAGTGTCACTCCAGGAATCTCTGAAGCTTTCTTT.

V is TRBV7-9 and J is TRBJ2-7; D not certain. The V end was cut by 11 bases, the J end by 8 bases, with 16 bases between. Germline V lookup: CDR1 SEHNR, CDR2 FQNEAQ (reference sequence). The CDR3 is made up of 11 amino acids. CDR3 amino acids: CAYSSGPQQYF. DNA of the CDR3: TGTGCCTACAGCTCAGGCCCCCAGCAGTACTTC.

The chain recombines TRBV9 with TRBJ1-3, with a possible D match to TRBD1 (6 bases). This CDR3 comprises 16 residues. CDR1 and CDR2 (germline): SGDLS, YYNGEE. Trimming cost V 3 bases and J 2 bases, with 15 bases left between them. CDR3 residues: CASSGDIRGAGNTIYF. CDR3 coding DNA: TGTGCCAGCAGCGGAGATATCAGGGGAGCTGGAAACACCATATATTTT.

This chain links TRBV18 with TRBJ2-5; 8 nucleotides agree with TRBD2. Looked up from germline, CDR1 is KGHSH and CDR2 is LQKENI. CDR3 length: 14 amino acids. V gave up 6 bases and J gave up 5 bases; unmatched junction bases: 8. The CDR3 region is CASSLGLAGETQYF. In nucleotides, the CDR3 is TGTGCCAGCTCCCTCGGACTAGCCGGGGAGACCCAGTACTTC.

A single count supports this clone. This chain connects TRBV6-8 to TRBJ2-1, with 7 bases fitting TRBD1. Trimming at V came to 4 bases and at J to 8 bases, leaving 8 bases not matched to a gene. The germline CDR1 and CDR2 sequences are MNHGY and SAAAGT. CDR3 length: 14 residues. This CDR3 is CASSSQRTGDEQFF. In DNA, the CDR3 is TGTGCCAGCAGTTCGCAACGCACAGGGGATGAGCAGTTCTTC.

CDR3 in DNA: TGTGCCAGCAGCTCAGGGCTAAGGGTCACAGATACGCAGTATTTT. This codes for CASSSGLRVTDTQYF. The chain combines TRBV7-2 with TRBJ2-3; a weak D match, TRBD1 (5 bases). V was cut by 4 bases and J by 2 bases, with 13 bases left in between. The CDR3 has 15 residues. CDR1 and CDR2 from the germline V gene are SGHTA and FQGNSA.

This clone was detected ten times or more. CDR3 coding DNA: TGTGCCAGCAGTGAGACAGTACCTAGCACAGATACGCAGTATTTT. Encoded protein: CASSETVPSTDTQYF. This sequence joins TRBV6-1 and TRBJ2-3, with D possibly matching TRBD1 (5 bases). The CDR3 length is 15 residues. CDR1 and CDR2 from the germline V gene are MNHNS and SASEGT. Trimming removed 3 bases from V and 0 bases from J, with 10 bases in between.

The chain uses TRBV7-9 and TRBJ2-3, with D tentatively TRBD1 (5 bases). Trimming removed 3 bases from V and 1 base from J, with 11 bases in between. Germline V gives CDR1 SEHNR, CDR2 FQNEAQ (reference sequence). This CDR3 region has 15 residues. This CDR3 is CASSLGRVRTDTQYF. The CDR3 DNA follows: TGTGCCAGCAGCTTGGGCAGGGTCCGCACAGATACGCAGTATTTT. Looking up the rest from reference TRBV7-9 and TRBJ2-3 gives the full variable domain: DTGVSQNPRHKITKRGQNVTFRCDPISEHNRLYWYRQTLGQGPEFLTYFQNEAQLEKSRLLSDRFSAERPKGSFSTLEIQRTEQGDSAMYLCASSLGRVRTDTQYFGPGTRLTVL.

The J gene is TRBJ2-2, the V gene TRBV5-4; 8 nucleotides agree with TRBD2. The V and J ends lost 4 bases and 6 bases, in that order; junction bases with no gene match: 8. CDR3 length: 15 residues. Germline V CDR1 and CDR2: SGHNT, YYREEE (reference sequence). CDR3 amino acids: CASSPRGAGAGELFF. The CDR3 region has the DNA TGTGCCAGCAGCCCACGGGGAGCGGGGGCCGGGGAGCTGTTTTTT.

This sequence joins TRBV2 and TRBJ2-7; weak D call: TRBD2 (5 bases). The V and J ends lost 6 bases and 7 bases respectively, with 10 bases between them. CDR3 length: 11 amino acids. Germline V gives CDR1 SNHLY, CDR2 FYNNEI. The CDR3 bases are TGTGCCAGCAGCCTGGGAGTAGAGCAGTACTTC. Encoded protein: CASSLGVEQYF. Filled out from reference TRBV2 and TRBJ2-7, the complete variable domain reads EPEVTQTPSHQVTQMGQEVILRCVPISNHLYFYWYRQILGQKVEFLVSFYNNEISEKSEIFDDQFSVERPDGSNFTLKIRSTKLEDSAMYFCASSLGVEQYFGPGTRLTVT.

The genes are TRBV29-1 and TRBJ2-5, with TRBD2 matching 10 bases. Germline V gives CDR1 SQVTM, CDR2 ANQGSEA. This CDR3 spans 15 amino acids. The V segment lost 0 bases and the J segment 3 bases; nucleotides outside the gene matches: 4. CDR3 bases: TGCAGCGTTGAAGATCGGCTAGCGGGGGAAGAGACCCAGTACTTC. Translation: CSVEDRLAGEETQYF.